This T cell receptor beta chain was identified in a study of cytomegalovirus exposure and HLA in healthy donors (dated by TCRdb to between 2016 and 2019). Background for the entire study: An earlier analysis of a few hundred of the donors reported 276 Gb of sequence data and about 120 million unique TCR beta sequences obtained from some 170 million T cells. Donor age, sex, ethnicity and CMV serostatus were compiled together with the repertoire data. In a later analysis, previously published TCR beta repertoires from fewer than 750 donors were re-analyzed and high-resolution HLA genotyping was added so that TCR occurrence patterns could be studied. Because of strong linkage in the cohort, roughly five DR-DQ haplotypes were treated as single units for association and clustering. About 310 gigabases of sequencing data and tens of millions of unique TCR sequences were included in an early release covering about 600 HLA-typed donors. Class I and class II HLA loci were covered by the typing at four-digit resolution. Among the roughly 400 genotyped donors, around 81% belonged to the genetic ancestry cluster associated with self-reported Caucasian donors. On average, roughly 250,000 unique TCR beta nucleotide sequences were sequenced per donor among 398 genotyped donors of the cohort, with about 19% of those sequences being non-productive. Typing coverage differed by locus: A, B, C, DRB1 and DQB1 were typed in roughly 620-640 donors, DQA1 in around 500, DPA1 in 606, and DPB1 in 400 to 490. High-throughput TCR immunosequencing, statistical association of individual TCRs with disease status, and machine learning were combined to predict cytomegalovirus infection status. Along with the roughly 670-subject first cohort, a separate validation cohort of over 90 different subjects was used. Rather than using new phenotypic data, the later analysis identified candidate immune exposures from TCR beta sequences and from how often those sequences occurred across donors. In an earlier analysis of 587 of the donors, high-throughput TCR beta sequencing was used to judge whether each TCR beta V gene segment behaved as functional or pseudogenic. All discovery cohort repertoires had been generated using a single sequencing platform. The study profiled the T cell repertoires of 500 to 800 subjects by immunosequencing and related them to cytomegalovirus serostatus. A later genetic analysis used genome-wide SNP genotypes for about 55% of the 666 donors, treating that subset as a discovery cohort. The aim of the study was to test whether cataloging public T cell receptors could identify signatures of past pathogen exposure.

The library was produced with the immunoSEQ multiplex PCR assay. The multiplex PCR relied on a mix of 60 forward primers for TCR Vbeta segments and 13 reverse primers for TCR Jbeta segments. Amplification of the CDR3 region of rearranged TCR beta genes was performed with a multiplex PCR assay on genomic DNA. On the Illumina HiSeq System, the amplified TCR beta libraries were sequenced as 87-base-pair reads. In the original analysis: A later analysis counted approximately 84 million unique TCR beta chains across the 650 to 800 repertoires, and 9 million to 14 million of these chains were shared by at least two donors. Raw reads were error-corrected and collapsed into unique sequences with a nearest-neighbor algorithm that merged closely related sequences to remove PCR and sequencing errors. To assign V, D and J gene segments, CDR3 sequences were aligned to IMGT reference sequences. Each retained sequence needed at least a six-nucleotide match to both a V gene segment and a J gene segment. A rearrangement counted as productive if the CDR3 had no stop codons and remained in frame with V and J, and every other rearrangement counted as non-productive. CDR3 was defined by IMGT convention, running from the second conserved V-encoded cysteine to the conserved J-encoded phenylalanine. The earlier analysis of approximately 500 of the donors excluded sequences that lacked an unambiguous match to a single V gene segment. An earlier analysis of 587 of the donors classified V segments as functional when productive rearrangements were above 56.7% and as segregating when the standard deviation between donors was above 5%. A statistical classification framework was built for diagnosing cytomegalovirus status from the catalog of TCR beta chain sequences. V and J gene assignment, in a later analysis, came from comparing TCR nucleotide sequences with IMGT/GENE-DB human TR gene sequences. In a later analysis, CDR3 sequences and most-parsimonious VDJ recombination scenarios were assigned using the TCRdist pipeline. A later analysis defined each TCR beta chain by its CDR3 amino acid sequence plus V-gene family, and excluded reads lacking a unique V-gene family. A later analysis removed 450 to 600 highly shared, low-generation-probability nucleotide sequences to deal with suspected cross-contamination and a sequencing artifact. In a later analysis, a clonal expansion index was calculated for each public chain from normalized within-repertoire ranks of inferred template counts. A later analysis computed generation probabilities with a VDJ recombination model fitted to out-of-frame rearrangements, and checked the results against IGoR. In a later analysis, hypergeometric tests were used to score TCR-TCR, TCR-HLA and TCR-CMV co-occurrence, with a repertoire-size bias correction applied to TCR pairs. In a later analysis, false discovery rates were estimated by permuting HLA or CMV assignments 20 times. In a later analysis, co-occurring TCRs were grouped using DBSCAN, with TCRdist sequence similarity added in when clustering inside HLA-allele-positive subsets. Repertoires with fewer than 30,000 or more than 120,000 public chains, plus five repertoires with anomalous nucleotide sharing, were excluded from co-occurrence clustering. Entries here come from immuneACCESS through TCRdb and include only in-frame sequences with V and J called. Some clones fail to appear in such tables; in the studies checked, an unresolved V gene covers under half of the shortfall, and the cause of the remainder is unknown. V and J calls and clone size come straight from that table; D and trimming were deduced from the DNA. This sample has approximately 130,000 clones in its table, and roughly three quarters of those were observed once. About 3.4% of the sample is held by the ten biggest clonotypes.

As for this clone: The antigen this receptor binds is unknown. Base-call qualities are not available, and no considerably larger clone is one nucleotide away.

Summary of the overall study and its limitations: In a later genetic analysis, a missense DCLRE1C variant was associated with V-gene and J-gene trimming of TCR beta chains, and the association was replicated in an independent cohort. The sequencing pipeline was judged likely to have produced a cluster of highly shared sequence variants as a technical artifact. HLA typing was unavailable for some donors at each locus, so association tests used only the typed subset. The study listed 164 TCR beta chains as associated with cytomegalovirus. According to the authors, the approach could potentially be generalized to other disease states and immunological phenotypes. Compared with the roughly 720-donor mean, donors in an Asian-associated ancestry cluster had fewer N-insertions in productive TCRs, according to a later genetic analysis. Compared with equally common non-associated chains, HLA-associated TCR beta chains in a later analysis were more clonally expanded and had lower generation probabilities. Some IMGT-functional V segments, including TRBV6-2 and TRBV6-3, could not be distinguished by the 87-base-pair reads and were therefore excluded. When HLA alleles, especially DR and DQ, strongly co-occurred, TCR associations were difficult to assign to individual alleles. Roughly uniform sequencing depth across donors was assumed in presence/absence analyses, although this assumption may not hold. Only TCR beta chains were sequenced in this cohort, and the absence of alpha or paired-chain data limited detectable features. In a later analysis, several top co-occurrence clusters were reported to appear linked to parvovirus B19, influenza, CMV and Epstein-Barr virus. A further reported finding was that TCR beta sequences accurately predicted the HLA-A and HLA-B alleles for most subjects in the first cohort. While some public TCRs were present in many individuals, most TCR sequences turned up only very rarely across donors. Cytomegalovirus status was reported to be diagnosed by the classifier with high specificity and sensitivity in both the original and validation cohorts. Because counts were too low, about 15 rarely observed V segments, including chromosome 9 orphons, were left out of the earlier analysis of roughly 600 of the donors. A later analysis associated about 18,000 TCR beta sequences with specific HLA alleles at a false discovery rate of 0.05. According to a later analysis, most CMV-associated TCR beta chains appeared to be HLA-restricted, and the HLA associations seemed to be driven largely by CMV exposure. Immune exposure information for the cohort was limited to CMV serostatus. Broadly in line with IMGT annotations, most TCR beta V segments showed up in productive rearrangements about 90% or about 30% of the time in an earlier analysis of under 700 of the donors. Correlated functional status among segregating V segments might reflect linkage disequilibrium, but an unknown experimental factor could not be ruled out. A later analysis found that TCR association rates varied across HLA loci, with DRB1 alleles showing the most associated TCRs and HLA-C alleles the fewest. In vitro tests confirmed that a few of the cytomegalovirus-associated TCR beta chains recognize cytomegalovirus antigens.

CDR1 and CDR2 were assigned from the germline V gene as SGHNT and YENEEA. From its cysteine to its phenylalanine, the CDR3 spans 16 amino acids. Of all the DNA, just the CDR3 is kept, 48 bases in frame from base 1. At the junction V is shortened by 2 bases and J by 3 bases, with 14 bases in between. The cohort comprised 710 or so healthy bone marrow donors. All cohort members were sampled while nominally healthy, although unrecorded immune exposures were likely present. The donor was CMV seronegative and belonged to the group of approximately 320 seronegative cohort members. Every donor gave a peripheral blood sample, and the peripheral blood mononuclear cells from that sample were used for TCR beta sequencing. The Qiagen DNeasy Blood Extraction Kit was used to extract genomic DNA from the blood cell samples.

In this chain, TRBV11-3 is recombined with TRBJ2-1, and the D gene may be TRBD2, 5 bases matching. The clonotype was recovered from a man aged 25 to 40 in good health and CMV-seronegative. The specimen was PBMCs. CDR3 region: CASSLNPPGVYNEQFF. The nucleotide sequence is given as TGTGCCAGCAGCTTAAATCCGCCCGGGGTCTACAATGAGCAGTTCTTC.